This T cell receptor (beta chain) was identified during a study of OX40 agonist ivuxolimab in advanced cancers. About the study as a whole: Ivuxolimab, which targeted the costimulatory receptor OX40 (CD134), was an agonistic, fully human IgG2 monoclonal antibody. Intravenous ivuxolimab was administered to patients every 2 weeks at six dose levels: 0.01, 0.1, 0.3, 1.5, 3 and 10 mg/kg. Prior anti-PD-1, anti-PD-L1 or anti-CTLA-4 therapy was permitted, and checkpoint inhibitors had been received by roughly 42% of dose-escalation patients. Of the roughly 52 dose-escalation patients, hepatocellular carcinoma was present in approximately 20, melanoma in approximately 15, renal cell carcinoma in 9 and head and neck cancer in 9. In the dose-escalation cohort, about four fifths of patients were male, and the mean age was roughly 60 years with a range of 23 to 79. Peripheral TCRbeta sequencing aimed to test whether ivuxolimab altered TCR sequence diversity and caused clonal T-cell expansion. The paper describes the monotherapy dose-escalation part (N of about 50 patients) of the phase I trial of ivuxolimab. Three dose-escalation patients achieved partial responses, one with hepatocellular carcinoma and two with cutaneous melanoma. Study-wide findings and limitations: Clonal expansion of both CD4+ and CD8+ blood T cells was observed from baseline to week 6 at doses 0.1 to 3.0 mg/kg. After ivuxolimab, CD8+ T cells had more expanded clones than CD4+ T cells on average. Low levels of normalized T-cell clonal expansion were also shown by some nonresponding patients. The antigen specificity of the peripheral T cells that underwent clonal expansion was not determined. In the 0.1-3.0 mg/kg groups, partial responders had among the lowest normalized peripheral clonal expansion, particularly in CD8+ T cells.

The trial excluded patients who had a history of autoimmune disease or who were on systemic immunosuppression. In every dose cohort, peripheral blood was drawn for TCR sequencing at baseline, cycle 4 day 1, and cycle 7 day 1. The samples were taken from a phase I, first-in-human, multicenter, open-label dose-escalation trial of ivuxolimab. The trial enrolled adults with locally advanced or metastatic head and neck squamous cell, hepatocellular, melanoma or renal cell carcinoma. Before TCR sequencing, CD4+ T cells and CD8+ T cells from peripheral blood were sorted into separate populations. For sequencing of the TCRbeta CDR3 region, genomic DNA was extracted from the sorted cells. The immunoSEQ Assay was used to sequence the TCRbeta CDR3 regions. TCRdb provides this immuneACCESS table in a form limited to in-frame rearrangements. Some clones are lacking; in checked studies, under half of them reflect an unresolved V gene, and why the rest are absent is not known. The sample data list tens of thousands of clones, and about four fifths of these were observed just once. Of the sample, 5% falls within the top ten clones.

This clone occurred a few times. Its antigen is unknown. The sample holds no much larger clone one base away, and base qualities are not on file. Trimming costs V 2 bases and J 4 bases, and their ends lie 12 bases apart. CDR1 SGHRS and CDR2 YFSETQ were looked up in the germline V gene. Inclusive of the bounding cysteine and phenylalanine, the CDR3 is 14 residues long. The kept DNA is CDR3 alone, 42 bases in frame from the first base. This receptor was obtained from an adult with an advanced solid tumor such as melanoma, head and neck, liver or kidney cancer. The chain uses TRBV5-1 and TRBJ1-2, with a tentative D gene TRBD1 over 5 matching bases. This material consisted of CD4+ or CD8+ T cells sorted from blood, taken in a trial of the OX40 agonist ivuxolimab. The DNA reads as follows: TGCGCCAGCAGCTTTCAGGGCAAGGGCTATGGCTACACCTTC. Translation gives CASSFQGKGYGYTF.